The 21 T cell receptor beta chains below all came from one sample that was sequenced in a study of sequential checkpoint blockade in melanoma. Treatment meaning: randomized to nivolumab then ipilimumab (arm A) or the reverse (arm B). TCRdb's table, derived via immunoSEQ multiplex PCR, lists solely in-frame clones and lacks some. The profile covers under 9,500 clones, with around 52% appearing a single time and more than 35% taken by the ten largest. The sequences come from CD8+ T cells sorted from blood (inferred from file names), collected from a patient given nivolumab and ipilimumab in sequence. These receptors were taken from a human donor with melanoma.

As regards this clone: The junction departs from germline at one end; a sequencing error may be responsible. The chain carries TRBV7-2 and TRBJ2-7, with 12 bases matching TRBD2. The germline V gene encodes CDR1 SGHTA and CDR2 FQGNSA. The CDR3 consists of 13 residues. The CDR3 region has the DNA TGTGCCAGCAGCCTACTAGCGGGAGGTCCCCTAGTCTTC. Translated: CASSLLAGGPLVF.

The chain couples TRBV5-6 to TRBJ1-2; D gene uncertain. Per germline, CDR1 SGHDT and CDR2 YYEEEE. V shed 0 bases and J shed 6 bases, with 12 bases lying between them. The CDR3 totals 14 residues. CDR3 residues: CASSLAFSGHGYTF. The CDR3, as DNA: TGTGCCAGCAGCTTGGCCTTTTCAGGTCATGGCTACACCTTC. The variable domain in full, completed from reference TRBV5-6 and TRBJ1-2, reads DAGVTQSPTHLIKTRGQQVTLRCSPKSGHDTVSWYQQALGQGPQFIFQYYEEEERQRGNFPDRFSGHQFPNYSSELNVNALLLGDSALYLCASSLAFSGHGYTFGSGTRLTVV.

V gene TRBV4-1 combines with J gene TRBJ2-5; 9 bases agree with TRBD2. Germline assignment: CDR1 MGHRA and CDR2 YSYEKL. The CDR3 has 15 amino acids. J lost 4 bases, V lost 4 bases, and 7 bases had no gene match. Written as DNA, the CDR3 is TGCGCCAGCAGCCCTGAGGGCGGGGGGGGAGAGACCCAGTACTTC. As protein: CASSPEGGGGETQYF.

J is TRBJ2-5 and V is TRBV4-2, with D possibly matching TRBD2 (6 bases). Trimming pared 0 bases from V and 5 bases from J, leaving 13 bases between. Germline values: CDR1 LGHNA, CDR2 YNFKEQ. This CDR3 is built from 15 residues. CDR3 amino acids: CASSQDYGSPETQYF. The CDR3, as DNA: TGTGCCAGCAGCCAAGACTACGGGAGTCCGGAGACCCAGTACTTC.

The gene calls are TRBV5-1 and TRBJ1-5; 8 bases match TRBD1. The germline gives CDR1 SGHRS, CDR2 YFSETQ. V was pared by 1 base and J by 2 bases, with 2 bases of the junction left unmatched. The CDR3 runs to 15 residues. In DNA, the CDR3 is TGCGCCAGCAGCTTGCAGGGGGCGGGCAATCAGCCCCAGCATTTT. Its translation: CASSLQGAGNQPQHF.

This chain joins TRBV6-6 and TRBJ2-7; 7 bases are a match to TRBD1. V shed 0 bases and J 2 bases; nucleotides not matched to a gene: 4. In germline, CDR1 is MNHNY, CDR2 SVGAGI (reference sequence). CDR3 length equals 15 residues. The CDR3: CASSYSEGQPYEQYF. CDR3 in DNA: TGTGCCAGCAGTTACTCTGAGGGACAGCCCTACGAGCAGTACTTC.

This clone was observed a handful of times. This chain joins TRBV6-4 and TRBJ2-2; the match to TRBD2 covers 9 bases. Per germline, CDR1 MRHNA and CDR2 SNTAGT. V dropped 5 bases and J dropped 6; count of bases not matched to a gene: 4. CDR3 length equals 14 residues. The CDR3 nucleotides are TGTGCCAGCAGTCCTAGCGGGGAAGCCGGGGAGCTGTTTTTT. This translates into CASSPSGEAGELFF.

The J gene is TRBJ1-1, the V gene TRBV6-5; 7 bases map to TRBD1. Germline CDR1 and CDR2: MNHEY and SVGAGI. The CDR3 spans 14 residues. V was clipped by 4 bases and J by 4 bases; unmatched bases: 6. The CDR3 coding sequence is TGTGCCAGCAGTTTGTCACAGGGGCCCACTGAAGCTTTCTTT. Protein product: CASSLSQGPTEAFF.

CDR3 region: CASSQLAGGTDTQYF. The CDR3 DNA is TGTGCCAGCAGCCAGCTAGCGGGGGGGACAGATACGCAGTATTTT. V and J are TRBV4-2 and TRBJ2-3; TRBD2 matches 12 bases. CDR3 length equals 15 residues. The J segment lost 3 bases and the V segment lost 3 bases, leaving 1 base of the junction unmatched. CDR1 LGHNA and CDR2 YNFKEQ come from the germline V gene.

This chain connects TRBV4-3 to TRBJ2-5; possible D gene TRBD2, 6 bases. The germline CDR1 and CDR2 sequences are LGHNA and YSLEER. The ends were cut back, 1 base at V and 5 bases at J, with 11 bases in the middle. This CDR3 region has 14 residues. The DNA for the CDR3 is TGCGCCAGCAGCCAAGGTCGGGGGTTCGAGACCCAGTACTTC. The encoded protein is CASSQGRGFETQYF.

The rearrangement joins TRBV4-3 to TRBJ1-3; 7 nucleotides agree with TRBD1. The ends lost 4 bases at V and 2 bases at J; junction bases unmatched: 8. The CDR3 spans 16 residues. Germline V gene data show CDR1 as LGHNA and CDR2 as YSLEER. The CDR3 loop is CASSLTGQGPGNTIYF. CDR3 nucleotide sequence: TGCGCCAGCAGCCTGACAGGGCAAGGCCCTGGAAACACCATATATTTT.

The chain joins TRBV27 to TRBJ2-2; the D gene is possibly TRBD2 (5 bases). The CDR3 consists of 15 residues. Germline CDR1 is MNHEY and CDR2 is SMNVEV (reference sequence). Trimming removed 2 bases from V and 4 bases from J, with 11 bases in between. The CDR3 sequence is CASSLITRSTGELFF. As DNA, the CDR3 is TGTGCCAGCAGTTTAATTACTAGAAGCACCGGGGAGCTGTTTTTT.

This clone showed up just a few times. This chain uses TRBV27 with TRBJ2-3, with TRBD2 matching 7 bases. This CDR3 is built from 16 residues. The germline V gene encodes CDR1 MNHEY and CDR2 SMNVEV (reference sequence). V shed 6 bases and J 2 bases; nucleotides not matched to a gene: 11. For the CDR3, the DNA is TGTGCCAGCAGCCCGGGAGGCGGACCCTCCACAGATACGCAGTATTTT. Residues: CASSPGGGPSTDTQYF.

The rearrangement joins TRBV6-5 to TRBJ2-1; TRBD2 is a possible D gene (6 bases). The germline CDR1 and CDR2 sequences are MNHEY and SVGAGI. The CDR3 length is 15 residues. The V and J ends lost 6 bases and 2 bases respectively, with 14 bases between them. In nucleotides, the CDR3 is TGTGCCAGCAGGGCCGAGGGCGGGGCCTACAATGAGCAGTTCTTC. Translated: CASRAEGGAYNEQFF.

The chain uses TRBV9 and TRBJ2-4, with TRBD2 matching over 7 bases. CDR1 SGDLS and CDR2 YYNGEE come from the germline V gene. J lost 1 base, V lost 3 bases, and 4 bases had no gene match. This CDR3 region has 15 residues. CDR3: CASSGSGRAKNIQYF. CDR3 DNA: TGTGCCAGCAGCGGTTCCGGGAGGGCCAAAAACATTCAGTACTTC.

The CDR3 loop is CASSELQGTGNTIYF. CDR3 coding DNA: TGTGCCAGCAGTGAATTACAGGGGACTGGAAACACCATATATTTT. V is TRBV6-1 and J is TRBJ1-3; 7 bases are a match to TRBD1. Germline V gene sequence: CDR1 MNHNS, CDR2 SASEGT. The CDR3 has 15 residues. After removal of 2 bases from V and 2 bases from J, the junction contained 3 bases not matched to a gene.

The chain has TRBV27 and TRBJ2-5, with a weak D call TRBD2 (5 bases). The CDR3 has 15 amino acids. Germline CDR1 MNHEY, CDR2 SMNVEV (reference sequence). Trimming left V 8 bases short and J 1 base short, with 17 bases between. The CDR3 region has the DNA TGTGCCAGCTCGTCGGGGTCCGTTACCCAAGAGACCCAGTACTTC. Its translation is CASSSGSVTQETQYF.

This chain connects TRBV15 to TRBJ2-5, with a weak D call TRBD2 (5 bases). The J call may be wrong; the DNA end is better matched by TRBJ2-7. The CDR3 extends over 13 amino acids. Germline V gives CDR1 LNHNV, CDR2 YYDKDF (reference sequence). Written as DNA, the CDR3 is TGTGCCACCAGACCCGGAGGAGTCGACGAGCAGTACTTC. The encoded protein is CATRPGGVDEQYF.

J is TRBJ2-3 and V is TRBV28; 12 bases are shared with TRBD2. The V segment lost 3 bases and the J segment 3 bases; nucleotides outside the gene matches: 1. Germline V gene data show CDR1 as MDHEN and CDR2 as SYDVKM. The CDR3 is made up of 15 amino acids. The CDR3, as DNA: TGTGCCAGCAGTTTGACTAGCGGGAGTACAGATACGCAGTATTTT. It yields the protein CASSLTSGSTDTQYF.

In the case of this clone: The junction does not match germline at one end; this may be a read error. The chain joins TRBV7-2 to TRBJ1-1; D may be TRBD1 (6 bases). Looked up from germline, CDR1 is SGHTA and CDR2 is FQGNSA. The CDR3 extends over 13 amino acids. As DNA, the CDR3 is TGCGCCAGCAGCCAGACAGGGAACACTGAAGCTTTCTTT. Its translation is CASSQTGNTEAFF.

As to this clone: This same CDR3 is encoded by further DNA sequences in the sample. J is TRBJ1-6 and V is TRBV28; 7 bases line up with TRBD1. Germline CDR1 MDHEN, CDR2 SYDVKM. The CDR3 totals 14 residues. V was pared by 4 bases and J by 5 bases, with 2 bases of the junction left unmatched. In DNA form, the CDR3 reads TGTGCCAGCAGTTGGGACAGAGATAATTCACCCCTCCACTTT. As protein: CASSWDRDNSPLHF.